This T cell receptor beta chain appears in the sequencing data of a study of T-cell reconstitution after alpha-beta-depleted transplantation in children. Unique molecular identifiers were incorporated during preparation of the TCRbeta library. TCRdb processed the PCR reads anew with MiXCR; each CDR3 protein has one entry. The table shows a few hundred thousand distinct CDR3 sequences, with about 20% occurring only once. This clonotype was seen only a few times. The germline gives CDR1 SGHRS, CDR2 YFSETQ. This CDR3 comprises 16 residues. With V trimmed by 4 bases and J by 9 bases, 10 bases remained unmatched.

This chain joins TRBV5-1 and TRBJ2-1, with TRBD2 matching over 13 bases. Source: PBMCs from the stem cell graft donor, taken from the stem cell graft. The source is a human donor who donated a stem cell graft to a child with acute myeloid leukemia. CDR3 in amino acids: CASSIQTSGRATEQFF. CDR3 sequence (DNA): TGCGCCAGCAGCATCCAAACTAGCGGGAGGGCCACTGAGCAGTTCTTC.